Each of the 6 T cell receptor beta chains below was sequenced from the same sample in a study of T cell responses to AZD1222 COVID-19 vaccine. Only in-frame clones appear in the TCRdb table, and some are missing; sequencing was by immunoSEQ multiplex PCR. The table includes about 92,000 clones, roughly nine tenths detected once. This specimen was peripheral blood, taken on day 0 of AZD1222 vaccination. These receptors were taken from an adult in good health.

The chain has TRBV10-2 and TRBJ2-1; 9 bases line up with TRBD2. The CDR3 is 14 amino acids. With V trimmed by 2 bases and J by 9 bases, 5 bases remained unmatched. Germline-derived CDR1 and CDR2 are WSHSY and SAAADI. This CDR3 is CASSESLAGPEQFF. The CDR3 nucleotides read TGCGCCAGCAGTGAGAGCCTAGCGGGGCCTGAGCAGTTCTTC.

This clone came up once. The J gene is TRBJ1-2, the V gene TRBV2, with 8 positions matching TRBD1. CDR3 length equals 13 residues. The V segment lost 4 bases and the J segment 11 bases; nucleotides outside the gene matches: 9. Germline values: CDR1 SNHLY, CDR2 FYNNEI. CDR3 sequence (DNA): TGTGCCAGCAGTGCCGCCAGGGGGCGGTTTTACACCTTC. Its protein product is CASSAARGRFYTF. Full variable domain (remainder filled in from reference TRBV2 and TRBJ1-2): EPEVTQTPSHQVTQMGQEVILRCVPISNHLYFYWYRQILGQKVEFLVSFYNNEISEKSEIFDDQFSVERPDGSNFTLKIRSTKLEDSAMYFCASSAARGRFYTFGSGTRLTVV.

The genes are TRBV3-1 (or the pseudogene TRBV3-2) and TRBJ1-2; perhaps TRBD1 as D (6 bases). The CDR3 runs to 14 residues. From germline, CDR1 is LGHDT and CDR2 YNNKEL (reference sequence). With 1 base removed from V and 3 bases from J, the gap between germline ends came to 9 bases. CDR3 sequence (DNA): TGTGCCAGCAGCCAAGTTGAGGGGGACTATGGCTACACCTTC. Its translation is CASSQVEGDYGYTF.

The gene calls are TRBV11-2 and TRBJ2-5, with D maybe TRBD2 (5 bases). Trimming stripped 6 bases from V and 5 bases from J, with 7 bases between. The length of the CDR3 is 11 residues. CDR1 and CDR2 from the germline V gene are SGHAT and FQNNGV. CDR3 protein: CASSPGETQYF. The CDR3 nucleotides read TGTGCCAGCAGTCCGGGGGAGACCCAGTACTTC.

The V call is TRBV7-8, the J call TRBJ1-2; D gene ambiguous. Germline V CDR1 and CDR2: SGHVS, FQNEAQ. V dropped 3 bases and J dropped 6 bases, with 14 bases sitting between them. This CDR3 contains 14 residues. CDR3 nucleotide sequence: TGTGCCAGCAGCTTGGGCAAGCCCAGCGATGGCTACACCTTC. Protein: CASSLGKPSDGYTF.

The genes are TRBV6-5 and TRBJ1-1, with 12 nucleotides matching TRBD1. The germline gives CDR1 MNHEY, CDR2 SVGAGI. The CDR3 runs to 16 residues. J gave up 10 bases and V 4 bases, and 13 bases lay outside the gene matches. The CDR3 nucleotides are TGTGCCAGCAGTTGGGGCCCGGGACAGGGGGCCAGGGGAGCTTTCTTT. Translating it yields CASSWGPGQGARGAFF.